These 22 T cell receptor beta chains share one sample of origin, sequenced in a study of blood T cell repertoires in COVID-19. Only in-frame clones appear in the TCRdb table, and some are missing; sequencing was by immunoSEQ multiplex PCR. The profile shows around 130,000 clones, about 80% of them singletons. Sequenced sample: peripheral blood. Receptors originate from a woman aged 60-75 years with acute or convalescent COVID-19.

The genes are TRBV7-3 and TRBJ2-5; 8 bases line up with TRBD1. The CDR3 has 14 amino acids. The germline CDR1 and CDR2 sequences are SGHTA and FQGTGA. The V and J ends lost 5 bases and 5 bases, in that order; junction bases with no gene match: 7. The CDR3 nucleotides are TGTGCCAGCAGCCTCAGGGGGCAAGGGGAGACCCAGTACTTC. Translated: CASSLRGQGETQYF.

This rearrangement joins TRBV24-1 to TRBJ2-3, with D tentatively TRBD1 (6 bases). This CDR3 comprises 16 residues. The V end was cut by 9 bases, the J end by 4 bases, with 22 bases between. Germline V gene lookup returns CDR1 KGHDR and CDR2 SFDVKD. The CDR3 sequence: CATCTSGQGQADTQYF. DNA for the CDR3: TGTGCCACCTGCACTTCTGGGCAGGGGCAAGCAGATACGCAGTATTTT.

This chain links TRBV5-1 with TRBJ2-1, with D hard to call. Germline V gives CDR1 SGHRS, CDR2 YFSETQ. The CDR3 extends over 16 amino acids. The germline V and J ends were trimmed by 4 bases and 0 bases, with 14 bases remaining between them. The CDR3 is CASSGTAASSYNEQFF. The CDR3 coding sequence is TGCGCCAGCAGCGGAACCGCAGCGAGCTCCTACAATGAGCAGTTCTTC.

The chain uses TRBV7-6 and TRBJ1-1, with unresolved D. CDR3 size: 13 residues. CDR1 is SGHVS, CDR2 FNYEAQ, per germline. Between the trimmed V and J ends, which lost 2 bases and 3 bases, there was a span of 7 bases. CDR3 residues: CASSLLGYTEAFF. CDR3 sequence (DNA): TGTGCCAGCAGCTTACTGGGCTACACTGAAGCTTTCTTT.

The chain carries TRBV6-1 and TRBJ1-3, with D perhaps TRBD1 (6 bases). The CDR3 runs 17 residues. V was clipped by 3 bases and J by 0 bases, with 15 bases between them. Germline V gives CDR1 MNHNS, CDR2 SASEGT. The CDR3 protein is CASSDGTGFLSGNTIYF. The CDR3 DNA is TGTGCCAGCAGTGATGGCACAGGGTTTCTCTCTGGAAACACCATATATTTT.

V is TRBV6-5 and J is TRBJ2-1; 9 bases agree with TRBD2. V gave up 4 bases and J gave up 6 bases; unmatched junction bases: 4. The CDR3 extends over 14 amino acids. Germline V gene lookup returns CDR1 MNHEY and CDR2 SVGAGI. The CDR3 spells CASSWSGGSNEQFF. The CDR3 DNA is TGTGCCAGCAGTTGGAGCGGGGGGAGCAATGAGCAGTTCTTC.

The gene calls are TRBV10-3 and TRBJ2-7; D remains unclear. Germline loops: CDR1 ENHRY, CDR2 SYGVKD. Trimming removed 5 bases at V and 4 bases at J, with 15 bases between. The CDR3 extends over 14 amino acids. The CDR3 here is CAISYQSNSYEQYF. The CDR3 nucleotides read TGTGCCATCAGTTACCAATCTAATTCATACGAGCAGTACTTC.

This chain links TRBV14 with TRBJ1-2; perhaps TRBD1 as D (5 bases). Germline CDR1 reads SGHDN; CDR2 reads FVKESK. V shed 5 bases and J shed 1 base, with 8 bases lying between them. The CDR3 length is 13 residues. This chain's CDR3 is CASSWGFNYGYTF. For the CDR3, the DNA is TGTGCCAGCAGCTGGGGCTTTAACTATGGCTACACCTTC.

V is TRBV3-1 (or the pseudogene TRBV3-2) and J is TRBJ1-1; D may be TRBD1 (5 bases). The CDR3 length is 15 residues. CDR1 is LGHDT, CDR2 YNNKEL, per germline (reference sequence). V was clipped by 1 base and J by 2 bases, with 11 bases between them. CDR3 sequence reads: CASSQGGGANTEAFF. The DNA for the CDR3 is TGTGCCAGCAGCCAAGGGGGAGGGGCCAACACTGAAGCTTTCTTT.

V is TRBV18 and J is TRBJ2-5, with a possible D match to TRBD1 (7 bases). Trimming removed 3 bases from V and 7 bases from J, with 15 bases in between. CDR3 length equals 14 residues. Germline assignment: CDR1 KGHSH and CDR2 LQKENI. As DNA, the CDR3 is TGTGCCAGCTCACCGGAGGGGGCGTTTCGGACCCAGTACTTC. Its translation: CASSPEGAFRTQYF.

The V gene is TRBV11-2, the J gene TRBJ1-1; maybe TRBD1 (5 bases). Germline-derived CDR1 and CDR2 are SGHAT and FQNNGV. The CDR3 has 14 amino acids. Trimming stripped 3 bases from V and 1 base from J, with 9 bases between. The CDR3 sequence is CASSFGHGNTEAFF. Written as DNA, the CDR3 is TGTGCCAGCAGCTTCGGACACGGGAACACTGAAGCTTTCTTT.

The V gene is TRBV7-2, the J gene TRBJ2-1, with D maybe TRBD1 (7 bases). The CDR3 sequence is 12 residues long. The V end lost 4 bases, the J end lost 8 bases, and 9 bases lay between the germline ends. CDR1 and CDR2 from the germline V gene are SGHTA and FQGNSA. In DNA, the CDR3 is TGTGCCAGCAGCTCCAGGGGGGATGAGCAGTTCTTC. Translation: CASSSRGDEQFF.

The chain carries TRBV19 and TRBJ2-3, with D unresolved. V lost 6 bases to trimming and J lost 5 bases, with 6 bases between them. The length of the CDR3 is 11 residues. CDR1 and CDR2 from the germline V gene are LNHDA and SQIVND (reference sequence). CDR3 in DNA: TGTGCCAGTAGGTCGGGAGATACGCAGTATTTT. This sequence encodes CASRSGDTQYF.

CDR3 residues: CASSQPGRGSSNQPQHF. The CDR3 coding sequence is TGCGCCAGCAGCCAACCAGGTAGAGGGAGCAGCAATCAGCCCCAGCATTTT. The chain has TRBV4-1 and TRBJ1-5, with D unresolved. Germline V CDR1 and CDR2: MGHRA, YSYEKL. Trimming pared 2 bases from V and 1 base from J, leaving 15 bases between. The CDR3 length is 17 residues.

This clone was counted a few times. This chain uses TRBV5-6 with TRBJ1-2; D is possibly TRBD1 (6 bases). Germline assignment: CDR1 SGHDT and CDR2 YYEEEE. The CDR3 is 16 amino acids. V was clipped by 4 bases and J by 7 bases, with 23 bases between them. CDR3 sequence: CASSPMDSLTYRGYTF. The CDR3 bases are TGTGCCAGCAGCCCGATGGACAGTTTAACCTATCGTGGCTACACCTTC.

The V gene is TRBV7-2, the J gene TRBJ1-3; TRBD1 aligns across 9 bases. This CDR3 region has 15 residues. The V gene end was trimmed by 7 bases and the J gene end by 1 base; junction bases not matched to a gene: 5. Germline loops: CDR1 SGHTA, CDR2 FQGNSA. CDR3 sequence (DNA): TGTGCCAGCATTGACGGACAGGGGTCTGGAAACACCATATATTTT. The encoded protein is CASIDGQGSGNTIYF.

The chain is built from TRBV19 and TRBJ2-1; D might be TRBD1 (6 bases). Germline CDR1 LNHDA, CDR2 SQIVND (reference sequence). CDR3 size: 18 residues. V was clipped by 5 bases and J by 4 bases, with 24 bases between them. CDR3 coding DNA: TGTGCCAGTAGTCCAACAACCACAGGGATAGGCAGGTACAATGAGCAGTTCTTC. It translates to CASSPTTTGIGRYNEQFF.

The chain is built from TRBV5-1 and TRBJ1-1; D might be TRBD1 (6 bases). Germline lookup yields CDR1 SGHRS and CDR2 YFSETQ. V dropped 2 bases and J dropped 5 bases, with 13 bases sitting between them. The CDR3 loop spans 14 amino acids. Here the CDR3 DNA reads TGCGCCAGCAGCTTACAGGGAATTGGGACTGAAGCTTTCTTT. It codes for CASSLQGIGTEAFF.

V and J are TRBV5-1 and TRBJ1-4, with 8 nucleotides matching TRBD1. Germline V gives CDR1 SGHRS, CDR2 YFSETQ. Trimming cost V 4 bases and J 7 bases; bases outside gene matches: 6. This CDR3 comprises 14 residues. The CDR3 DNA is TGCGCCAGCAGCACGGACAGGGTTGGTGAAAAACTGTTTTTT. Translating it yields CASSTDRVGEKLFF.

This chain connects TRBV7-2 to TRBJ1-2; 8 bases agree with TRBD1. CDR3 length: 13 residues. CDR1 and CDR2 from the germline V gene are SGHTA and FQGNSA. Trimming removed 5 bases from V and 9 bases from J; junction bases left unmatched: 8. The CDR3 sequence: CASSPTGEASYTF. For the CDR3, the DNA is TGTGCCAGCAGCCCGACAGGGGAAGCAAGCTACACCTTC.

The gene calls are TRBV20-1 and TRBJ1-2, with TRBD1 matching 8 bases. Trimming cost V 3 bases and J 4 bases; bases outside gene matches: 4. CDR1 and CDR2 (germline): DFQATT, SNEGSKA (reference sequence). The CDR3 spans 13 residues. The CDR3 spells CSASLQGAYGYTF. DNA of the CDR3: TGCAGTGCTAGTCTCCAGGGGGCCTATGGCTACACCTTC.

The rearrangement links TRBV24-1 to TRBJ2-2; TRBD1 is a possible D gene (5 bases). V shed 3 bases and J shed 4 bases, with 11 bases lying between them. CDR1 is KGHDR and CDR2 is SFDVKD in the germline V gene. The CDR3 has 15 residues. The CDR3 reads CATSDAQGTTGELFF. The CDR3, as DNA: TGTGCCACCAGTGATGCGCAGGGCACCACCGGGGAGCTGTTTTTT.